This passage covers 32 T cell receptor beta chains from one sample sequenced in a study of OX40 agonist ivuxolimab in advanced cancers. Assay used: immunoSEQ multiplex PCR; TCRdb lists only in-frame clones, some missing. The data show approximately 45,000 clones, 75% to 90% seen once. This material consisted of CD4+ or CD8+ T cells sorted from blood, taken in a trial of the OX40 agonist ivuxolimab. These receptors originate from an adult with an advanced solid tumor such as melanoma, head and neck, liver or kidney cancer.

The J gene is TRBJ2-7, the V gene TRBV28; D possibly uses TRBD1 or TRBD2 (5 bases each). CDR1 and CDR2 from the germline V gene are MDHEN and SYDVKM. Trimming pared 4 bases from V and 5 bases from J, leaving 21 bases between. This CDR3 is built from 16 residues. CDR3 bases: TGTGCCAGCAGTTCAGGGAGTTGGGAATCATTCGACGAGCAGTACTTC. Amino acids: CASSSGSWESFDEQYF.

The V call is TRBV4-3, the J call TRBJ1-1; 8 bases are shared with TRBD1. Germline CDR1 reads LGHNA; CDR2 reads YSLEER. CDR3 length equals 16 residues. The junction had 7 bases not matched to a gene; V was cut back by 3 bases and J by 1 base. The CDR3 bases are TGCGCCAGCAGCCAGCTCAGGGGGCAGGCGAACACTGAAGCTTTCTTT. It specifies CASSQLRGQANTEAFF.

The rearrangement uses TRBV23-1 and TRBJ2-7, with a possible D match to TRBD2 (6 bases). TRBV23-1 is marked as an open reading frame, function uncertain. CDR3 size: 16 residues. With 6 bases removed from V and 2 bases from J, the gap between germline ends came to 20 bases. The CDR3 DNA reads TGCGCCAGCAGACTCGGGAGCGACGGCGGAGCCTACGAGCAGTACTTC. This sequence encodes CASRLGSDGGAYEQYF.

The genes are TRBV14 and TRBJ2-5; a weak D match, TRBD1 (6 bases). Trimming pared 3 bases from V and 5 bases from J, leaving 13 bases between. The germline gives CDR1 SGHDN, CDR2 FVKESK. The CDR3 spans 14 residues. The CDR3 region has the DNA TGTGCCAGCAGCCACGGGACACCCGGGGAGACCCAGTACTTC. The encoded protein is CASSHGTPGETQYF.

This chain joins TRBV2 and TRBJ1-1; the D gene is possibly TRBD1 (6 bases). V was trimmed by 7 bases and J by 8 bases, leaving 17 bases between them. The CDR3 length is 13 residues. CDR1 is SNHLY, CDR2 FYNNEI, per germline. CDR3 sequence reads: CASIKTGASEAFF. In nucleotides, the CDR3 is TGTGCCAGCATTAAGACAGGCGCTTCAGAAGCTTTCTTT.

This chain connects TRBV2 to TRBJ2-7; a weak D match, TRBD2 (6 bases). This CDR3 is built from 15 residues. The V end was cut by 1 base, the J end by 0 bases, with 10 bases between. CDR1 SNHLY and CDR2 FYNNEI come from the germline V gene. The CDR3 nucleotides are TGTGCCAGCAGTGAAGGGGCGGGATCCTCCTACGAGCAGTACTTC. The encoded protein is CASSEGAGSSYEQYF.

The J gene is TRBJ2-6, the V gene TRBV29-1; 7 nucleotides line up with TRBD1. Germline V CDR1 and CDR2: SQVTM, ANQGSEA. This CDR3 is 15 amino acids long. The J segment lost 2 bases and the V segment lost 4 bases, leaving 5 bases of the junction unmatched. The CDR3 spells CSVGGQGAGANVLTF. The CDR3 DNA follows: TGCAGCGTTGGGGGGCAGGGGGCTGGGGCCAACGTCCTGACTTTC.

The V gene is TRBV4-1, the J gene TRBJ1-6; D is ambiguous. The CDR3 contains 15 residues. V shed 0 bases and J shed 7 bases, with 10 bases lying between them. Germline CDR1 MGHRA, CDR2 YSYEKL. This chain's CDR3 is CASSQERPSNSPLHF. CDR3 in DNA: TGCGCCAGCAGCCAAGAACGCCCCTCAAATTCACCCCTCCACTTT.

The chain carries TRBV5-1 and TRBJ2-1; D not certain. Germline V gives CDR1 SGHRS, CDR2 YFSETQ. CDR3 length equals 16 residues. V lost 0 bases to trimming and J lost 0 bases, with 10 bases between them. The CDR3 sequence: CASSLVPATSYNEQFF. The CDR3 bases are TGCGCCAGCAGCTTGGTACCAGCCACCTCCTACAATGAGCAGTTCTTC.

The chain uses TRBV4-1 and TRBJ2-7; 8 bases align to TRBD2. The germline gives CDR1 MGHRA, CDR2 YSYEKL. The CDR3 is made up of 14 amino acids. The trim removed 4 bases at V and 6 bases at J, leaving 8 bases unmatched. The CDR3 sequence is CASSRGAGAVEQYF. CDR3 coding DNA: TGCGCCAGCAGCCGTGGAGCGGGAGCGGTCGAGCAGTACTTC.

The chain recombines TRBV7-6 with TRBJ2-5; unclear D gene. The CDR3 covers 11 residues. CDR1 and CDR2 from the germline V gene are SGHVS and FNYEAQ. V gave up 5 bases and J gave up 2 bases, with 3 bases separating them. For the CDR3, the DNA is TGTGCCAGCAGCCCTCAAGAGACCCAGTACTTC. Translated: CASSPQETQYF.

This clone was picked up a small number of times. The chain uses TRBV10-3 and TRBJ2-5; the D is unclear. Trimming pared 0 bases from V and 5 bases from J, leaving 10 bases between. CDR3 length: 14 amino acids. Germline V lookup: CDR1 ENHRY, CDR2 SYGVKD. The chain's CDR3 is CAISESIDLETQYF. The DNA for the CDR3 is TGTGCCATCAGTGAGTCGATAGATTTGGAGACCCAGTACTTC.

This chain uses TRBV7-6 with TRBJ1-5, with D possibly being TRBD1 (6 bases). The CDR3 sequence is 15 residues long. Germline V gene sequence: CDR1 SGHVS, CDR2 FNYEAQ. Trimming took 3 bases from V and 6 from J, leaving 15 bases between them. The chain's CDR3 is CASSLGGGPSQPQHF. The CDR3 DNA reads as TGTGCCAGCAGCTTGGGGGGGGGCCCTTCTCAGCCCCAGCATTTT.

The gene calls are TRBV7-9 and TRBJ1-2, with D perhaps TRBD1 (5 bases). Trimming removed 1 base at V and 0 bases at J, with 9 bases between. Germline CDR1 and CDR2: SEHNR and FQNEAQ (reference sequence). The CDR3 sequence is 15 residues long. The CDR3 DNA reads TGTGCCAGCAGCTTAGGCGCAGGGACTAACTATGGCTACACCTTC. It codes for CASSLGAGTNYGYTF.

The V call is TRBV2, the J call TRBJ2-7; the D gene is possibly TRBD1 (5 bases). Germline V gene data show CDR1 as SNHLY and CDR2 as FYNNEI. CDR3 length: 12 residues. The germline V and J ends were trimmed by 2 bases and 6 bases, with 8 bases remaining between them. CDR3 sequence reads: CASSETGPEQYV. In DNA, the CDR3 is TGTGCCAGCAGTGAAACAGGACCCGAGCAGTACGTC.

The rearrangement joins TRBV2 to TRBJ2-5; the match to TRBD2 covers 10 bases. Losses at the gene ends were 4 bases for V and 5 bases for J; bases not matched to a gene: 7. The CDR3 has 15 residues. Germline CDR1 reads SNHLY; CDR2 reads FYNNEI. The CDR3 nucleotides are TGTGCCAGCAGTGCAAGCGGGGGGGTCGCCGAGACCCAGTACTTC. Protein: CASSASGGVAETQYF.

This clone was seen more than once but under ten times. The V and J genes are TRBV27 and TRBJ1-5; D may be TRBD1 (6 bases). Germline lookup yields CDR1 MNHEY and CDR2 SMNVEV (reference sequence). The CDR3 contains 15 residues. Trimming left V 6 bases short and J 0 bases short, with 12 bases between. This chain's CDR3 is CASRPTGNSNQPQHF. In nucleotides, the CDR3 is TGTGCCAGCAGGCCGACAGGAAATAGCAATCAGCCCCAGCATTTT.

The J gene is TRBJ1-1, the V gene TRBV10-2, with D perhaps TRBD1 (5 bases). This CDR3 contains 14 residues. Germline CDR1 reads WSHSY; CDR2 reads SAAADI. Trimming pared 3 bases from V and 1 base from J, leaving 9 bases between. CDR3 DNA sequence: TGCGCCAGCAGTGAAACAGGTGGGAACACTGAAGCTTTCTTT. Encoded protein: CASSETGGNTEAFF.

The genes are TRBV28 and TRBJ1-5, with TRBD1 as a possible D gene (5 bases). Germline-derived CDR1 and CDR2 are MDHEN and SYDVKM. This CDR3 spans 14 amino acids. V dropped 3 bases and J dropped 5 bases, with 11 bases sitting between them. The CDR3 here is CASSFAGLDQPQHF. The DNA for the CDR3 is TGTGCCAGCAGTTTTGCAGGGCTAGATCAGCCCCAGCATTTT.

J is TRBJ1-1 and V is TRBV2, with D possibly TRBD1 on 6 matching bases. The germline V and J ends were trimmed by 2 bases and 7 bases, with 8 bases remaining between them. The CDR3 consists of 12 residues. Germline CDR1 is SNHLY and CDR2 is FYNNEI. CDR3 amino acids: CASSEPGVEAFF. DNA of the CDR3: TGTGCCAGCAGTGAACCAGGGGTTGAAGCTTTCTTT. Full variable domain (outside the CDR3, taken from reference TRBV2 and TRBJ1-1): EPEVTQTPSHQVTQMGQEVILRCVPISNHLYFYWYRQILGQKVEFLVSFYNNEISEKSEIFDDQFSVERPDGSNFTLKIRSTKLEDSAMYFCASSEPGVEAFFGQGTRLTVV.

The CDR3 protein is CASIQGEFQPQHF. CDR3 DNA sequence: TGTGCCAGCATCCAGGGGGAGTTTCAGCCCCAGCATTTT. V gene TRBV6-1 combines with J gene TRBJ1-5, with TRBD1 matching over 7 bases. With 7 bases clipped from V and 6 bases from J, the junction kept 6 bases outside the gene matches. The CDR3 runs to 13 residues. The V gene's germline CDR1 is MNHNS and CDR2 SASEGT.

The rearrangement joins TRBV19 to TRBJ1-5; D is unclear. V gave up 3 bases and J gave up 7 bases, with 13 bases separating them. This CDR3 contains 14 residues. CDR1 and CDR2 from the germline V gene are LNHDA and SQIVND (reference sequence). CDR3 residues: CASSIGPPRQPQHF. The CDR3 DNA reads TGTGCCAGTAGTATCGGACCACCCAGGCAGCCCCAGCATTTT.

To note about this clone: The germline gene is not matched at one end of the junction; a read error may be the cause. Other DNA sequences within the sample encode an identical CDR3. The V and J genes are TRBV7-2 and TRBJ1-1, with TRBD1 identical over 8 bases. CDR3 size: 15 residues. Looked up from germline, CDR1 is SGHTA and CDR2 is FQGNSA. CDR3 in DNA: TGCGCCAGCAGCTTATGGACAGGGTTGGACACTGAAGCTTTCTTT. Protein sequence: CASSLWTGLDTEAFF.

V usage is TRBV5-6 and J usage is TRBJ2-7; D is unclear. CDR3 size: 14 residues. Trimming pared 0 bases from V and 0 bases from J, leaving 7 bases between. Germline CDR1 and CDR2: SGHDT and YYEEEE. DNA for the CDR3: TGTGCCAGCAGCTTGGACGAGATCTCCTACGAGCAGTACTTC. This gives the protein CASSLDEISYEQYF.

This clone showed up just a few times. The CDR3 coding sequence is TGTGCCAGCAGCCAAGGGTACGGGGGGCAGTTCTTC. Translated, it gives CASSQGYGGQFF. The chain combines TRBV14 with TRBJ2-1; tentatively, D is TRBD2 (6 bases). Per the germline V gene, CDR1 is SGHDN and CDR2 is FVKESK. The V gene lost 1 base and the J gene lost 12 bases, with 10 bases spanning the gap. This CDR3 contains 12 residues.

The chain links TRBV7-9 to TRBJ2-3; no reliable D call. From germline, CDR1 is SEHNR and CDR2 FQNEAQ (reference sequence). This CDR3 has 12 residues. The V end lost 1 base, the J end lost 5 bases, and 4 bases lay between the germline ends. CDR3 DNA sequence: TGTGCCAGCAGCTTAGTTCAAGATACGCAGTATTTT. It translates to CASSLVQDTQYF. The entire variable domain, with the rest obtained from reference TRBV7-9 and TRBJ2-3, is as follows: DTGVSQNPRHKITKRGQNVTFRCDPISEHNRLYWYRQTLGQGPEFLTYFQNEAQLEKSRLLSDRFSAERPKGSFSTLEIQRTEQGDSAMYLCASSLVQDTQYFGPGTRLTVL.

The chain joins TRBV29-1 to TRBJ1-2, with 9 positions matching TRBD1. V was clipped by 7 bases and J by 4 bases; unmatched bases: 22. CDR1 SQVTM and CDR2 ANQGSEA come from the germline V gene. The CDR3 is made up of 18 amino acids. In DNA form, the CDR3 reads TGCAGCGGCACGACTGTGGGGACAGGGCCGGATTTGGCCTATGGCTACACCTTC. It translates to CSGTTVGTGPDLAYGYTF. Filled out from reference TRBV29-1 and TRBJ1-2, the complete variable domain reads SAVISQKPSRDICQRGTSLTIQCQVDSQVTMMFWYRQQPGQSLTLIATANQGSEATYESGFVIDKFPISRPNLTFSTLTVSNMSPEDSSIYLCSGTTVGTGPDLAYGYTFGSGTRLTVV.

This chain connects TRBV6-5 to TRBJ1-1, with TRBD1 matching 9 bases. The germline V gene has CDR1 MNHEY and CDR2 SVGAGI. The CDR3 is made up of 13 amino acids. After removal of 5 bases from V and 8 bases from J, the junction contained 6 bases not matched to a gene. CDR3 nucleotides: TGTGCCAGCAGTACTTGGGACAGGGAAGAAGCTTTCTTT. This sequence encodes CASSTWDREEAFF.

The chain couples TRBV7-9 to TRBJ2-5; 7 positions match TRBD2. Germline values: CDR1 SEHNR, CDR2 FQNEAQ (reference sequence). The CDR3 covers 14 residues. Losses at the gene ends were 5 bases for V and 4 bases for J; bases not matched to a gene: 7. CDR3 in DNA: TGTGCCAGCAGCCACAGGACTAGTCCAGAGACCCAGTACTTC. Translating it yields CASSHRTSPETQYF.

This clone occurred once. The J gene is TRBJ2-7, the V gene TRBV27; 11 nucleotides align to TRBD2. Losses at the gene ends were 2 bases for V and 4 bases for J; bases not matched to a gene: 4. Germline V lookup: CDR1 MNHEY, CDR2 SMNVEV (reference sequence). CDR3 size: 15 residues. The CDR3 bases are TGTGCCAGCAGTTTAGACACTAGCGGGAGTTACGAGCAGTACTTC. Its translation: CASSLDTSGSYEQYF.

The J gene is TRBJ2-3, the V gene TRBV4-1; 8 bases are shared with TRBD2. Germline values: CDR1 MGHRA, CDR2 YSYEKL. V trimming: 6 bases; J trimming: 3 bases; junction bases outside the gene matches: 5. This CDR3 comprises 14 residues. The DNA of the CDR3 is TGCGCCAGCAGGCACGTAGCGGGGACAGATACGCAGTATTTT. It encodes CASRHVAGTDTQYF.

In its sample, this clone was seen a few times. The V gene is TRBV5-6, the J gene TRBJ1-2; 7 nucleotides line up with TRBD1. V shed 2 bases, J shed 0 bases, and the junction held 7 bases outside the gene matches. CDR1 is SGHDT and CDR2 is YYEEEE in the germline V gene. This CDR3 spans 16 amino acids. The CDR3 DNA is TGTGCCAGCAGCTTCTGGGACAGAGGTACTAACTATGGCTACACCTTC. This encodes CASSFWDRGTNYGYTF.